This paragraph reports one T cell receptor (beta chain). Its specificity is unknown. TCRdb recomputed calls from the 5' RACE reads with MiXCR, one row per CDR3 protein. The sample yields nearly 200,000 distinct CDR3 sequences, about 16% seen once. This record comes from a study of T-cell memory formation after mild COVID-19. As for the study in general: TCR clustering was largely donor specific.

The CDR3 sequence is 13 residues long. Trimming shortened V by 5 bases and J by 8 bases, and 15 bases separated the two germline ends. From germline, CDR1 is MNHEY and CDR2 SMNVEV (reference sequence). Study-wide results and caveats: SARS-CoV-2 specificity of second-wave clones peaking day 37 was unconfirmed. There were some responding clones in pre-infection memory, which suggested that cross-reactive memory had joined. Among clones contracting day 15 to 85, CD4/CD8 was balanced, whereas later expanders leaned CD4+.

This TCR was recovered from an adult woman who had mild COVID-19 (a few samples of this study predate the infection). Cell type and time point are not known. The genes are TRBV27 and TRBJ1-2; D perhaps matches TRBD1 (6 bases). The material sequenced was PBMCs or a T cell subset sorted from them (not recorded which). CDR3 protein: CASSGWSQGGYTF. In nucleotides, the CDR3 is TGTGCCAGCAGTGGTTGGTCCCAGGGGGGCTACACCTTC.